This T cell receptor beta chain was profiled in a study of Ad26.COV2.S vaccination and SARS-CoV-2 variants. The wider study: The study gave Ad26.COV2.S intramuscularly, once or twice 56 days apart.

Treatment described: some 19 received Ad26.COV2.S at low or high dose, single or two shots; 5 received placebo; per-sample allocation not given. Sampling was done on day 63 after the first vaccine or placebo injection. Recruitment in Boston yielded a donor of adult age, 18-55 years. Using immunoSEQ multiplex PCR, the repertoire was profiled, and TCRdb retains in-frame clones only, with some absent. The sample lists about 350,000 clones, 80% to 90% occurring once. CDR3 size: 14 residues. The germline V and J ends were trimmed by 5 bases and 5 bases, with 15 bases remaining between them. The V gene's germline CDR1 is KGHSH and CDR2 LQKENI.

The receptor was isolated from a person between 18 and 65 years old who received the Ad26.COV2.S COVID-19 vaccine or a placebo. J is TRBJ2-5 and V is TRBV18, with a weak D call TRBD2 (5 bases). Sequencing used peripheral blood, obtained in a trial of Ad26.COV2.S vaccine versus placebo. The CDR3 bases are TGTGCCAGCTCAGACTCGCAGGCGGGCGAGACCCAGTACTTC. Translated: CASSDSQAGETQYF.